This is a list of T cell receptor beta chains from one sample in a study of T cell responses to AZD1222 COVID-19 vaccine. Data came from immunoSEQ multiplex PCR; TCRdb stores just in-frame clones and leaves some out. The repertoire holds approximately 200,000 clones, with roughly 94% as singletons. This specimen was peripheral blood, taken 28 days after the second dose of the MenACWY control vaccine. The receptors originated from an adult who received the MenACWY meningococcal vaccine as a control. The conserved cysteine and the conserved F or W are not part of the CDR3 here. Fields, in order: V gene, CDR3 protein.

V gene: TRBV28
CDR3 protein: ASSSPGTGNYGYT

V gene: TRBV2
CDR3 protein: ASSDPLAGGYNEQF

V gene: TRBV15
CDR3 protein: ATSSTGGGTEAF

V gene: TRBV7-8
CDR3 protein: ASNDGGGAYEQY

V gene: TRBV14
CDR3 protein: ASSHRGLNTEAF

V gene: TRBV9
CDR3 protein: ASSVQGATNEKLF

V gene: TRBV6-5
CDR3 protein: ASSQRGQGLDGYT

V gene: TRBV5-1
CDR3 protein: ASSLEGRQGGADTQY

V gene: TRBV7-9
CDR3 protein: ASSLKGTSGVDEQF

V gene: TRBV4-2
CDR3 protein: ASSQDYGGRQPQH

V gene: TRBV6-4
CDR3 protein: ASSDHGGARDEQF

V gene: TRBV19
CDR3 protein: ASRTGGTEAF

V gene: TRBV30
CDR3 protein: AWDPGQGRTEAF

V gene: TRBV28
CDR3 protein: ASSFGGSNSYEQY

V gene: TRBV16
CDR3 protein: ASSQSFSRGNYGYT

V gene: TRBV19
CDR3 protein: ASSISGEGSPLH

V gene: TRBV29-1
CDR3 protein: SVGGGLQETQY

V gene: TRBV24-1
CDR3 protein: ATSGGRGYEQY

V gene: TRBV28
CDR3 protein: ASTLGGRGNTIY

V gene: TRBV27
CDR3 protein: ASSPLKAWGEQY

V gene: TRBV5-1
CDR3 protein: ASSTGQPRTYEQY

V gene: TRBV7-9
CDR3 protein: ASNDRGERDEQF

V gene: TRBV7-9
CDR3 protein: ASSLSNTEAF

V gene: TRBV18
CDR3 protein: ASSPEDRYNEQF

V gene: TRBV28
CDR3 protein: ASSPIVRYGELF

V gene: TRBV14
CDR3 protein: ASSEGLANEQY

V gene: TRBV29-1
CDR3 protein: SVEDWGPGQGYEQY

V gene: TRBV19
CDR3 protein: ASSMPPNSGTVYGYT

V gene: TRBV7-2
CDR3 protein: ASSILAGAAQQY

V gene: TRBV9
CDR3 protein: ASSVSENSYEQY